This T cell receptor beta chain was sequenced during a study of shared clonotypes between healthy human individuals. The CDR3 spans 18 residues. Libraries were prepared by immunoSEQ multiplex PCR; TCRdb keeps only in-frame clonotypes and omits some of them. The sample lists millions of clones, roughly 94% occurring once. This clone has only one observation. The TCR was taken from a man younger than 30 in good health. This chain joins TRBV21-1 and TRBJ2-1; the DNA was not used to check the table's D call, TRBD1. TRBV21-1 is an annotated pseudogene. Sample: naive CD4+ T cells sorted from blood. Subset noted: CD45RA+ positively selected. DNA of the CDR3: TGTGCCAGCAGCACTATAGGACAGGGGGAAAGCTCCTACAATGAGCAGTTCTTC. Translating it yields CASSTIGQGESSYNEQFF.